This TCR beta chain was profiled in a study of blood T cell repertoires in COVID-19. Background on the study: Sites in the United States, Italy and Spain provided acute and convalescent COVID-19 samples. In each case, the material was cDNA or gDNA derived from T cells, B-cell-depleted T cells, or PBMCs.

Produced via immunoSEQ multiplex PCR; TCRdb's table is partial and in-frame only. The sample records 75,000 to 95,000 clones, 70% to 90% being singletons. The CDR3 extends over 15 amino acids. Unmatched junction bases numbered 5, after V lost 2 bases and J lost 2 bases. The germline V gene encodes CDR1 LGHNA and CDR2 YSLEER. Source material: peripheral blood. This clonotype originated in a middle-aged man with active COVID-19. This chain joins TRBV4-3 and TRBJ2-7; 8 nucleotides match TRBD1. Here the CDR3 DNA reads TGCGCCAGCAGCCAAAGCAGGGGGCGGGCCTACGAGCAGTACTTC. Amino acid sequence: CASSQSRGRAYEQYF.